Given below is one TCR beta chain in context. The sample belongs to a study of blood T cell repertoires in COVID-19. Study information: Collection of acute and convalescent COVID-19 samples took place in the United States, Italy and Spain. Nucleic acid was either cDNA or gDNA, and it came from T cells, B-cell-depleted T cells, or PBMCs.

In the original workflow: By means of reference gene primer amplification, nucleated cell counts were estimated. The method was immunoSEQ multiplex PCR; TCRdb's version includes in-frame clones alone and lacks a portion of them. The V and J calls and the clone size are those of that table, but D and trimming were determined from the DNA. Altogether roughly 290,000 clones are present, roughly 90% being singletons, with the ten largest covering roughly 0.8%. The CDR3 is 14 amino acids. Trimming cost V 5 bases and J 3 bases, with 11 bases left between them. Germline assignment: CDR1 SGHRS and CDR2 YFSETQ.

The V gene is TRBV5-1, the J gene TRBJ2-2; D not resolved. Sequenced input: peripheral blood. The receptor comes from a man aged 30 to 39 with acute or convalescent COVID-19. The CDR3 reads CASRVNTYTGELFF. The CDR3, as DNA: TGCGCCAGCAGGGTAAACACCTACACCGGGGAGCTGTTTTTT.